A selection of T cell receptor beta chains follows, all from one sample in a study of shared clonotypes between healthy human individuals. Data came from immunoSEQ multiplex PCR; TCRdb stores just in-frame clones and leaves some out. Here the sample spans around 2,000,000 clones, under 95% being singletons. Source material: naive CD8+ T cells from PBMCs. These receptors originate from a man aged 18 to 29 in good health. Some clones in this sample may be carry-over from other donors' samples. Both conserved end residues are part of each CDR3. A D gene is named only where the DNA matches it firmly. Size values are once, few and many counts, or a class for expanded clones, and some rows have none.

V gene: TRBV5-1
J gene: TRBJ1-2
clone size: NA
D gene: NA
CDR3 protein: CASSPKAGPSYGYTF
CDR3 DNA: TGCGCCAGCAGCCCAAAGGCCGGACCGAGCTATGGCTACACCTTC

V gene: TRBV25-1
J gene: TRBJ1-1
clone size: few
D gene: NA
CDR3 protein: CASSRGINTEAFF
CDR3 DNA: TGTGCCAGCAGCCGGGGGATCAACACTGAAGCTTTCTTT

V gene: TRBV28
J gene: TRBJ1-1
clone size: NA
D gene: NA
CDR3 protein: CASSLGPGTEAFF
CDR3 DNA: TGTGCCAGCAGTCTAGGACCAGGCACTGAAGCTTTCTTT

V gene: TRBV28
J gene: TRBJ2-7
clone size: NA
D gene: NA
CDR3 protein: CASSFRAGDGQEQYF
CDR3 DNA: TGTGCCAGCAGTTTTCGGGCAGGGGACGGTCAGGAGCAGTACTTC

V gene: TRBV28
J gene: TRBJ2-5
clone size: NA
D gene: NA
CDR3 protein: CATLIYGAQETQYF
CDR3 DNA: TGTGCCACCCTCATTTATGGGGCCCAGGAGACCCAGTACTTC

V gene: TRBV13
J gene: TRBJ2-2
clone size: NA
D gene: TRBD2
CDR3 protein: CASYGTKVSGELFF
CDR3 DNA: TGTGCCAGTTACGGGACTAAGGTGTCCGGGGAGCTGTTTTTT

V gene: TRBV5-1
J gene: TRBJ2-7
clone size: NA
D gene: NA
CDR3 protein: CASSPGLSYEQYF
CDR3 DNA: TGCGCCAGCAGCCCAGGACTCTCCTACGAGCAGTACTTC

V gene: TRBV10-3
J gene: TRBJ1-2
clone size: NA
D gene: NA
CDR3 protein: CAISETPTGGTTNYGYTF
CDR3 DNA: TGTGCCATCAGTGAGACTCCTACAGGAGGAACAACTAACTATGGCTACACCTTC

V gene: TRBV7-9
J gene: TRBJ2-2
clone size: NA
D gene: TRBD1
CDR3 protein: CASSYDRGRIFGELFF
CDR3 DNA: TGTGCCAGCAGCTACGACAGGGGGCGTATTTTCGGGGAGCTGTTTTTT

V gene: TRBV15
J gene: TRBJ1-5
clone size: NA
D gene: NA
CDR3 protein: CATSGPLISGNQPQHF
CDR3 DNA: TGTGCCACCAGCGGCCCGTTAATCTCGGGCAATCAGCCCCAGCATTTT

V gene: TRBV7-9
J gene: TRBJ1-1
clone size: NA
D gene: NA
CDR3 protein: CASSLVGETEAFF
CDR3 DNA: TGTGCCAGCAGCTTAGTCGGAGAAACTGAAGCTTTCTTT

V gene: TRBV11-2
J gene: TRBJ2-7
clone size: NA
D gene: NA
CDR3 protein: CASSGGVNNEQYF
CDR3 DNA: TGTGCCAGCAGCGGTGGAGTGAACAACGAGCAGTACTTC

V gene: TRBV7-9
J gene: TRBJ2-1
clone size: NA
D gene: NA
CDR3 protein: CASSLDDVEQFF
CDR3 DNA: TGTGCCAGCAGCTTAGATGATGTTGAGCAGTTCTTC

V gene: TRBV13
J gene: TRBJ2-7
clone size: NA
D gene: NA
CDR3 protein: CASSLGTWYEQYF
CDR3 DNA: TGTGCCAGCAGCTTAGGGACTTGGTACGAGCAGTACTTC

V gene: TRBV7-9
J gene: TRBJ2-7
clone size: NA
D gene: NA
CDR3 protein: CASSPPPVAEQYF
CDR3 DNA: TGTGCCAGCAGCCCCCCCCCGGTAGCCGAGCAGTACTTC

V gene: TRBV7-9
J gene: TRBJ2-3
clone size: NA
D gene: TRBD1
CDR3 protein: CASSLRGTVLSTDTQYF
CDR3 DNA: TGTGCCAGCAGCTTAAGAGGGACAGTGCTCAGCACAGATACGCAGTATTTT

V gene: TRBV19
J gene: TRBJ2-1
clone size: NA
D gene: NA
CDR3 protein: CASSGWDSLSYNEQFF
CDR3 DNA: TGTGCCAGTAGTGGTTGGGACTCCCTCTCCTACAATGAGCAGTTCTTC

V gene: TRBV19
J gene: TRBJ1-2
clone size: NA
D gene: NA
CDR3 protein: CASRTNRQFYGYTF
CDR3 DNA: TGTGCCAGTCGTACGAATCGACAGTTTTATGGCTACACCTTC

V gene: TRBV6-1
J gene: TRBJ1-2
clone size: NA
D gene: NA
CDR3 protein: CASSDDRIVYGYTF
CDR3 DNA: TGTGCCAGCAGTGACGACAGGATCGTCTATGGCTACACCTTC

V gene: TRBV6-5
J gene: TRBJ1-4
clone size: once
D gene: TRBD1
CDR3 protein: CASSTGTANEKLFF
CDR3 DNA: TGTGCCAGCAGTACCGGGACAGCGAATGAAAAACTGTTTTTT

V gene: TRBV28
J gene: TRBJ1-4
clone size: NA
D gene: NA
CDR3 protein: CASSLWGGEKLFF
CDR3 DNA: TGTGCCAGCAGTTTATGGGGGGGAGAAAAACTGTTTTTT

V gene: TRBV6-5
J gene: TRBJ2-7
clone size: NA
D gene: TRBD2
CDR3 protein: CASSKRTSVYEQYF
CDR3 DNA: TGTGCCAGCAGTAAGCGGACTAGCGTTTACGAGCAGTACTTC

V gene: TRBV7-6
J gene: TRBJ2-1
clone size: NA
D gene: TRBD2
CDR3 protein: CASSLADRGGEQFF
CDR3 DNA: TGTGCCAGCAGCTTAGCAGACCGGGGGGGTGAGCAGTTCTTC

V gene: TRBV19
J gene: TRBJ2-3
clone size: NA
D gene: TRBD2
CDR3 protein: CASTPSGINTDTQYF
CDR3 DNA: TGTGCCAGCACCCCGAGCGGGATTAACACAGATACGCAGTATTTT

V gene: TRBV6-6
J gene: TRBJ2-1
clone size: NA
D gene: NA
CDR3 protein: CASTSALLGEQFF
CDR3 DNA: TGTGCCAGCACAAGCGCATTATTAGGGGAGCAGTTCTTC

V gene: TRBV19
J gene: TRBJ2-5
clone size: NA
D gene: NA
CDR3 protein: CASSPVPSRETQYF
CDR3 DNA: TGTGCCAGTAGTCCAGTCCCCTCTCGGGAGACCCAGTACTTC

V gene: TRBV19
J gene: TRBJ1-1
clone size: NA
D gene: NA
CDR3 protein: CASGQFPNTEAFF
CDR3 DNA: TGTGCCAGCGGACAGTTCCCGAACACTGAAGCTTTCTTT

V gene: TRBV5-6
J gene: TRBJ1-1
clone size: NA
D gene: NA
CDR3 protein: CASSEPGNTEAFF
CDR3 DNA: TGTGCCAGCAGTGAGCCAGGCAACACTGAAGCTTTCTTT

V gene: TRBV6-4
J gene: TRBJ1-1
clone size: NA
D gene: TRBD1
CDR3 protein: CASREDRATEAFF
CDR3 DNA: TGTGCCAGCAGAGAAGACAGGGCCACTGAAGCTTTCTTT

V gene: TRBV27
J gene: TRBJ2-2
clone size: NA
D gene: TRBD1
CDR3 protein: CASSLDRGVLNTGELFF
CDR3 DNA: TGTGCCAGCAGTTTAGACAGGGGGGTTCTGAACACCGGGGAGCTGTTTTTT

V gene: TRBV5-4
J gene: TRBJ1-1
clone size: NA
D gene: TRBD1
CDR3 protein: CASSSQDRERTEAFF
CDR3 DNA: TGTGCCAGCAGCTCCCAGGACAGGGAGAGGACTGAAGCTTTCTTT

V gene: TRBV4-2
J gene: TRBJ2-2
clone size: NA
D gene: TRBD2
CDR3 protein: CASSLAGHTGELFF
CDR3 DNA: TGTGCCAGCAGCCTAGCGGGTCACACCGGGGAGCTGTTTTTT

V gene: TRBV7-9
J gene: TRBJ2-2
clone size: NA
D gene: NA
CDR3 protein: CASSSRFIALNTGELFF
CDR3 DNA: TGTGCCAGCAGCTCCCGATTTATCGCACTTAACACCGGGGAGCTGTTTTTT

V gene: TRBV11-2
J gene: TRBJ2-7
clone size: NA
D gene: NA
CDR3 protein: CASSRPDSYEQYF
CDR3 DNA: TGTGCCAGCAGCCGTCCGGACAGCTACGAGCAGTACTTC

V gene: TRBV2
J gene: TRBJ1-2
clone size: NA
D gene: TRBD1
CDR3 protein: CASSKEGQTDGYTF
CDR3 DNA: TGTGCCAGCAGTAAAGAGGGACAGACAGATGGCTACACCTTC

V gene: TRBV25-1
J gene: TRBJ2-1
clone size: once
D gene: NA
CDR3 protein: CASSTGTPYNEQFF
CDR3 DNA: TGTGCCAGCAGCACCGGGACACCGTACAATGAGCAGTTCTTC

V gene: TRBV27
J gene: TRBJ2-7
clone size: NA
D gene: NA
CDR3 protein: CASQFGSSYEQYF
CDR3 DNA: TGTGCCAGCCAGTTCGGGAGTTCCTACGAGCAGTACTTC

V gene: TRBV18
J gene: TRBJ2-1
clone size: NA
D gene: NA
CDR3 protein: CASSLQARPYNEQFF
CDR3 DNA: TGTGCCAGCTCACTTCAGGCTCGGCCCTACAATGAGCAGTTCTTC

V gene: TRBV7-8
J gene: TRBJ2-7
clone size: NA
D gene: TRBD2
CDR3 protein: CASSERPGGTYEQYF
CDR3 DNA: TGTGCCAGCAGCGAAAGACCGGGAGGGACCTACGAGCAGTACTTC

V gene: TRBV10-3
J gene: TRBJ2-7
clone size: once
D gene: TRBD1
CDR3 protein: CAISEWDRTSGYEQYF
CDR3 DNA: TGTGCCATCAGTGAGTGGGACAGAACCTCGGGATACGAGCAGTACTTC

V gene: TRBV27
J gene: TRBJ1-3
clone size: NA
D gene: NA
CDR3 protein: CASSPHLREAIYF
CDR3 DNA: TGTGCCAGCAGTCCACACCTAAGAGAGGCCATATATTTT

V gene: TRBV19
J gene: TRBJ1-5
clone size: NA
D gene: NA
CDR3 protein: CASSIYDNQPQHF
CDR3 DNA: TGTGCCAGTAGTATTTATGACAATCAGCCCCAGCATTTT

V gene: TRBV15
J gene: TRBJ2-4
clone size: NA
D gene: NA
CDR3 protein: CATSRSTEVVAIGQNIQYF
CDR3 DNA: TGTGCCACCAGCAGATCCACTGAGGTAGTGGCTATTGGGCAAAACATTCAGTACTTC

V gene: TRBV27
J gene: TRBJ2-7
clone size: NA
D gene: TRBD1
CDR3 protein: CASSLLGTGGNEQYF
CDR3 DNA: TGTGCCAGCAGTTTATTAGGGACAGGGGGGAACGAGCAGTACTTC

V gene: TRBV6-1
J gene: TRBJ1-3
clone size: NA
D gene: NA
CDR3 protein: CASSSTGSGNTIYF
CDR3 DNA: TGTGCCAGCAGTTCGACAGGCTCTGGAAACACCATATATTTT

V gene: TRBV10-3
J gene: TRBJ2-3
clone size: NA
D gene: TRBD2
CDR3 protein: CAIAALAGEPGGDTQYF
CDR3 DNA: TGTGCCATCGCCGCCCTAGCGGGAGAGCCCGGGGGAGATACGCAGTATTTT

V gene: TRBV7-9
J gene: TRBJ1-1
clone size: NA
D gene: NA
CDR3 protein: CASGSGGGAFF
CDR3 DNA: TGTGCCAGCGGCAGCGGGGGGGGCGCTTTCTTT

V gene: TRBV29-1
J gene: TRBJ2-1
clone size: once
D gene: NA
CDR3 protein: CSSPRDRGVNEQFF
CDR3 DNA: TGCAGCTCACCGCGGGACAGAGGAGTCAATGAGCAGTTCTTC

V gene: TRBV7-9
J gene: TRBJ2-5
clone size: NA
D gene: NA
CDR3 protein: CASSLVSPQETQYF
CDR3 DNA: TGTGCCAGCAGCTTAGTCTCCCCGCAAGAGACCCAGTACTTC

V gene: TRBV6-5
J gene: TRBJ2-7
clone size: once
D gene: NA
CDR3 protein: CASTYSAIHTYEQYF
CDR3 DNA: TGTGCCAGCACCTACTCGGCTATCCATACCTACGAGCAGTACTTC

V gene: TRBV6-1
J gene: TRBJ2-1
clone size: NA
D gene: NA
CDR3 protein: CASSVRVTYNEQFF
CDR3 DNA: TGTGCCAGCAGTGTTAGGGTAACGTACAATGAGCAGTTCTTC

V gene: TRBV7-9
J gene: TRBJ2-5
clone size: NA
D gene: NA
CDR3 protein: CASSSTRRDQETQYF
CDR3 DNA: TGTGCCAGCAGCTCCACTAGACGAGACCAAGAGACCCAGTACTTC

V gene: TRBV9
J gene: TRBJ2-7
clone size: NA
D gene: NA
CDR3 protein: CASSGVRGREQYF
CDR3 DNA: TGTGCCAGCAGCGGGGTCAGGGGCCGCGAGCAGTACTTC

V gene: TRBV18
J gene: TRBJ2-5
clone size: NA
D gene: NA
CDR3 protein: CASSPPVDSRLETQYF
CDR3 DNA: TGTGCCAGCTCACCACCAGTCGACAGCCGGTTGGAGACCCAGTACTTC

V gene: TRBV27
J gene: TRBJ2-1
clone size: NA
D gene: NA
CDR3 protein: CASSPRRNEQFF
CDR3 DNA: TGTGCCAGCAGCCCACGTAGAAATGAGCAGTTCTTC